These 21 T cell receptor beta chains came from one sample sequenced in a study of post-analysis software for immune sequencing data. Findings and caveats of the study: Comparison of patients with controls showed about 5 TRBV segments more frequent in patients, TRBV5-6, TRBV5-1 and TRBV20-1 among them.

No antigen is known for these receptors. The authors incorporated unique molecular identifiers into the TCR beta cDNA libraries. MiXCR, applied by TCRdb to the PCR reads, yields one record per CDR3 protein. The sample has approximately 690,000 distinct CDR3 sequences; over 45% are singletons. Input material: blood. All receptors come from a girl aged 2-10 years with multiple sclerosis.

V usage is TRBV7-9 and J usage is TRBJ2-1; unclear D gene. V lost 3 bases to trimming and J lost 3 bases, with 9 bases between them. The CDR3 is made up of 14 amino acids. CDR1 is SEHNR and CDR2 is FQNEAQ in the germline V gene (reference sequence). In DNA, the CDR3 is TGTGCCAGCAGCTTGGTATCTGACTACAATGAGCAGTTCTTC. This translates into CASSLVSDYNEQFF.

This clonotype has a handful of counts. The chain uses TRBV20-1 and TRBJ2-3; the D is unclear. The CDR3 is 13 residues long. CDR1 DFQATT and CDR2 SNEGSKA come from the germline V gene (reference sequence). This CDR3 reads CSETAATADTQYF. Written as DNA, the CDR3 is TGCAGCGAGACCGCTGCGACCGCAGATACGCAGTATTTT.

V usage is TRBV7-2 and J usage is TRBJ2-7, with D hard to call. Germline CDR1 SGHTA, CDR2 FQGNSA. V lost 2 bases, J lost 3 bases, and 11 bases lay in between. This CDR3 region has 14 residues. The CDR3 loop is CASSLCPSFYEQYF. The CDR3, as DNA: TGTGCCAGCAGCTTATGTCCTTCATTCTACGAGCAGTACTTC.

The CDR3 nucleotides read TGTGCCAGCAGAAGAAGGGATCTCTATGGCTACACCTTC. Its protein is CASRRRDLYGYTF. The rearrangement joins TRBV12-3 or TRBV12-4 to TRBJ1-2, with unresolved D. Trimming removed 6 bases from V and 4 bases from J, with 12 bases in between. The CDR3 has 13 residues.

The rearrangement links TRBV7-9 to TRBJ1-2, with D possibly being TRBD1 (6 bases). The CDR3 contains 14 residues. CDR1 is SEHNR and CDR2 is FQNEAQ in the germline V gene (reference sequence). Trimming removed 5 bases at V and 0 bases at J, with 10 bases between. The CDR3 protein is CASSLQGANYGYTF. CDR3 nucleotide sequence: TGTGCCAGCAGCCTACAGGGAGCTAACTATGGCTACACCTTC.

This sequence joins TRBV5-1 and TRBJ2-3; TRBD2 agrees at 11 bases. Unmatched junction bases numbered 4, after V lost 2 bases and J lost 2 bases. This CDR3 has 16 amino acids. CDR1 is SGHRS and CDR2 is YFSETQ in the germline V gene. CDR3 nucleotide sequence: TGCGCCAGCAGCTTATCGGGACTAGCGGACACAGATACGCAGTATTTT. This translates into CASSLSGLADTDTQYF.

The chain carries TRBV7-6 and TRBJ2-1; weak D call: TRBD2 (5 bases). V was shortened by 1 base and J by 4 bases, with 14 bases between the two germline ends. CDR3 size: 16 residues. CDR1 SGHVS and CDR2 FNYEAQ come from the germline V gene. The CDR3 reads CASSLGSAGLYNEQFF. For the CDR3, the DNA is TGTGCCAGCAGCTTAGGGTCTGCGGGCCTTTACAATGAGCAGTTCTTC.

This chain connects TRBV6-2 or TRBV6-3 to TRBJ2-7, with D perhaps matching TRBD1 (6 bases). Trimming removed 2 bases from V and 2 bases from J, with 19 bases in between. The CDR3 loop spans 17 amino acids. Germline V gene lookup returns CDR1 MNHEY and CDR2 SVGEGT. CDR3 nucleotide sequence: TGTGCCAGCAGTTACGTCCTGGGGGCCTCGGATACCTACGAGCAGTACTTC. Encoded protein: CASSYVLGASDTYEQYF.

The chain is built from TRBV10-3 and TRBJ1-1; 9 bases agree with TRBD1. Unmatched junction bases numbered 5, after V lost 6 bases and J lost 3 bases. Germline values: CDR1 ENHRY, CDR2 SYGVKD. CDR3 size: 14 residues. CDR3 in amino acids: CAIRGTGMDTEAFF. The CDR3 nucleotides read TGTGCCATCAGAGGGACAGGGATGGACACTGAAGCTTTCTTT.

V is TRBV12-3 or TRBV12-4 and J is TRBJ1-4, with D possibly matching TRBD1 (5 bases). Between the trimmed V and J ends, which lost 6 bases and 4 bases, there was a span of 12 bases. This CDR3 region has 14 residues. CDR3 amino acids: CASSPREGNEKLFF. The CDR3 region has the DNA TGTGCCAGCAGCCCCAGGGAGGGTAATGAAAAACTGTTTTTT.

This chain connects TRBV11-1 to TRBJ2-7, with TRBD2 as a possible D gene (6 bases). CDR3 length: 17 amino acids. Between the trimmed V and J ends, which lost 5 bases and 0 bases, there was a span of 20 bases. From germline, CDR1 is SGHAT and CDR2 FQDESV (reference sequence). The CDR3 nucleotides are TGTGCCAGCAGCACACCCTATGGCGGGAAGAGCTCCTACGAGCAGTACTTC. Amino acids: CASSTPYGGKSSYEQYF.

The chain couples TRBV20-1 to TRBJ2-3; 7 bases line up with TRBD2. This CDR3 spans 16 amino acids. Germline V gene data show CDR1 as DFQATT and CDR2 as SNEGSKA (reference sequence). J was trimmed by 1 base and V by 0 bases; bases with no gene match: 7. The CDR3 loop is CSAREWSGMRTDTQYF. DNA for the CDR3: TGCAGTGCTAGAGAATGGAGCGGGATGCGCACAGATACGCAGTATTTT.

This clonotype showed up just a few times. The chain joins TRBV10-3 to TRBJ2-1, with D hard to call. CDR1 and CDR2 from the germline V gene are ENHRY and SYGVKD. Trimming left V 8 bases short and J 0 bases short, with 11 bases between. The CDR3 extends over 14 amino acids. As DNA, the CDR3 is TGTGCCATCGACGGCGGCGTCTCCTACAATGAGCAGTTCTTC. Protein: CAIDGGVSYNEQFF.

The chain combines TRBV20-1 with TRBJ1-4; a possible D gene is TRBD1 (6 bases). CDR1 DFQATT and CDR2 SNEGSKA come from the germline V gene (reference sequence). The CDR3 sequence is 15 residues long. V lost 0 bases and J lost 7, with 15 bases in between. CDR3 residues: CSAREIGGRSEKLFF. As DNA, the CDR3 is TGCAGTGCTAGAGAGATTGGGGGGCGGAGTGAAAAACTGTTTTTT.

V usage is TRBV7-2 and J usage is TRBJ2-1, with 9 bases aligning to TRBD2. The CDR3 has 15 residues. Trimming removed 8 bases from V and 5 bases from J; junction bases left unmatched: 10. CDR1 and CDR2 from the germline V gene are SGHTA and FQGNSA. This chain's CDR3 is CASETLAGEDNEQFF. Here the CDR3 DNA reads TGTGCCAGCGAGACATTAGCGGGAGAGGACAATGAGCAGTTCTTC.

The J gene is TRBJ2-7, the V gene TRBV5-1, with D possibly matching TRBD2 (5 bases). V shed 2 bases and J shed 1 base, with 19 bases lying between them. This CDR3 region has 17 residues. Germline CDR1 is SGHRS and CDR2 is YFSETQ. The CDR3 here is CASSFGLASRLSYEQYF. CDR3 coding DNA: TGCGCCAGCAGCTTCGGGTTAGCGTCTCGCCTATCCTACGAGCAGTACTTC.

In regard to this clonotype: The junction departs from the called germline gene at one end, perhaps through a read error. The CDR3 region is CASRLGRMWGDYGYTF. The CDR3 nucleotides are TGCGCCAGCAGATTGGGTCGGATGTGGGGAGACTATGGCTACACCTTC. This chain uses TRBV5-1 with TRBJ1-2; D remains ambiguous. This CDR3 has 16 amino acids. Per germline, CDR1 SGHRS and CDR2 YFSETQ.

The CDR3 reads CASRGGDRAIEQFF. As DNA, the CDR3 is TGTGCCAGCAGGGGAGGGGACAGAGCCATCGAGCAGTTCTTC. The chain has TRBV7-4 and TRBJ2-1, with D perhaps given as TRBD1 or TRBD2 (7 bases each). The CDR3 runs to 14 residues. The germline V gene has CDR1 SGHVT and CDR2 SQSDAQ. V dropped 6 bases and J dropped 10 bases, with 19 bases sitting between them. The complete variable domain, with remaining parts taken from reference TRBV7-4 and TRBJ2-1, reads GAGVSQSPRYKVAKRGRDVALRCDSISGHVTLYWYRQTLGQGSEVLTYSQSDAQRDKSGRPSGRFSAERPERSVSTLKIQRTEQGDSAVYLCASRGGDRAIEQFFGPGTRLTVL.

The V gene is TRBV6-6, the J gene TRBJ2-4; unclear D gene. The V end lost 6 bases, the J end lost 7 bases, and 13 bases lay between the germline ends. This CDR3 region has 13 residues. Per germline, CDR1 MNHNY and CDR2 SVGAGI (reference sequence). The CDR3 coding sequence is TGTGCCAGCAGCCCTGACCTAAATAACATTCAGTACTTC. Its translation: CASSPDLNNIQYF.

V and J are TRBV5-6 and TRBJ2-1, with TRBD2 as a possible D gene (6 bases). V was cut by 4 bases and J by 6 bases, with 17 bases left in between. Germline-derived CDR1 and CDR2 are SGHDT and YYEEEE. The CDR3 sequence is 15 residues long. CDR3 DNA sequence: TGTGCCAGCAGCCCTCGACTAGACGGCATCAATGAGCAGTTCTTC. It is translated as CASSPRLDGINEQFF.

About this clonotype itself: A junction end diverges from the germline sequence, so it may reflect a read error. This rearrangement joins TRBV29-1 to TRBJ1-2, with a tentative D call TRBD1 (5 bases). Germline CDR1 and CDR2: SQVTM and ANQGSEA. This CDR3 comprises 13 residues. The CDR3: CSVGIQGLDGYTF. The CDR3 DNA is TGCAGTGTTGGAATTCAGGGCTTGGATGGCTACACCTTC.